This TCR beta chain was found in a study of T cells in Graves' hyperthyroidism and ophthalmopathy. Deletions cut 5 bases from V and 0 bases from J, with 15 bases between. The CDR3 length is 16 residues. Germline loops: CDR1 SGHTA, CDR2 FQGNSA. At least ten counts were recorded for this clonotype. There were TCR beta CDR3 regions amplified from RNA transcripts. HTBI primers were used for first-round RT-PCR of the TCR CDR3. TCRdb called the multiplex PCR reads again in MiXCR, with one record for every CDR3 protein. The table records about 620,000 distinct CDR3 sequences, roughly 17% of them present only once.

The sample consisted of blood. This receptor was identified in a woman aged 30 to 39 with Graves' hyperthyroidism. This chain joins TRBV7-2 and TRBJ2-3; a possible D gene is TRBD2 (6 bases). CDR3 amino acids: CASSELATRSTDTQYF. The DNA for the CDR3 is TGTGCCAGCAGCGAACTAGCTACAAGGAGCACAGATACGCAGTATTTT.